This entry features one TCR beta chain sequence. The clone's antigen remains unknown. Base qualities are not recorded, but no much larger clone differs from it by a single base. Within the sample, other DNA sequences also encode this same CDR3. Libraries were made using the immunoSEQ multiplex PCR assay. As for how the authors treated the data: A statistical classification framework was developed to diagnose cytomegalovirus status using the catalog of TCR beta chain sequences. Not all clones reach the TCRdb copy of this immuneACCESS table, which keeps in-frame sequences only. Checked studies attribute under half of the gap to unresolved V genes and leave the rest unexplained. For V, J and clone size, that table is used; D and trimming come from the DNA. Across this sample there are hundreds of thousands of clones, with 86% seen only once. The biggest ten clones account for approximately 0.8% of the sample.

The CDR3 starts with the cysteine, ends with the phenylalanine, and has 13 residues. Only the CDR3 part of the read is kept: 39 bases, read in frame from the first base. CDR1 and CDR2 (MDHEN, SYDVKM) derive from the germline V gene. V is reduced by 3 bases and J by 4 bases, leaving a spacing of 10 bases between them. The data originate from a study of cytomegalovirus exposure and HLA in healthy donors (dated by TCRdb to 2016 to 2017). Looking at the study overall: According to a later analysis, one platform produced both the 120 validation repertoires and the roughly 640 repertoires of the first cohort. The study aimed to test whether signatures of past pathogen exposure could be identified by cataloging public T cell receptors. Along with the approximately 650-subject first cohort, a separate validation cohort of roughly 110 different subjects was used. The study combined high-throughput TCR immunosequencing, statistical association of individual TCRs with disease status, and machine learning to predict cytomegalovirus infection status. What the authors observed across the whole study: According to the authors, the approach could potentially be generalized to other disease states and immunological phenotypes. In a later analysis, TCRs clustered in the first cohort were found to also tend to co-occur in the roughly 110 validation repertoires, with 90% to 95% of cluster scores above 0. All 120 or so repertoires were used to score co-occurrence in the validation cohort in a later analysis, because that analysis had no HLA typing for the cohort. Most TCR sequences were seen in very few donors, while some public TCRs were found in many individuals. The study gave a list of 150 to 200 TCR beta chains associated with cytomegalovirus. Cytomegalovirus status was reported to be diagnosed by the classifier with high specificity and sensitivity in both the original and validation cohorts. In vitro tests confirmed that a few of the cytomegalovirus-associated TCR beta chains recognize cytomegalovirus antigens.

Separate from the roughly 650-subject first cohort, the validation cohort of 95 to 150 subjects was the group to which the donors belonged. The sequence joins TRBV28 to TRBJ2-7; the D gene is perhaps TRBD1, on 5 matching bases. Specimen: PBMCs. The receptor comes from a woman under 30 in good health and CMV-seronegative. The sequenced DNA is TGTGCCAGCAGTTTGGGGCAGGGTTACGAGCAGTACTTC. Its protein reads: CASSLGQGYEQYF.